This TCR beta chain was sequenced in a study of blood T cell repertoires in COVID-19. Study details: COVID-19 samples collected from the United States, Italy and Spain covered acute and convalescent phases. PBMCs, B-cell-depleted T cells, or T cells were the source of the cDNA or gDNA that made up the material.

Assay: immunoSEQ multiplex PCR; the TCRdb copy retains only in-frame clones and omits some. The table records some 42,000 clones, approximately 91% of them present only once. Germline V CDR1 and CDR2: SGHNT, YYREEE (reference sequence). This CDR3 has 17 amino acids. Losses at the gene ends were 4 bases for V and 6 bases for J; bases not matched to a gene: 12. The chain has TRBV5-4 and TRBJ2-3; TRBD2 agrees at 12 bases. Material for sequencing was peripheral blood. The TCR originated in a human donor in a cohort sampled during active COVID-19. The CDR3 bases are TGTGCCAGCAGCAAGTCCTCGACTAGCGGGGGTGGGGATACGCAGTATTTT. This translates into CASSKSSTSGGGDTQYF.